This T cell receptor beta chain was profiled in a study of shared clonotypes between healthy human individuals (dated by TCRdb to 2018 to 2020). Regarding the research as a whole: The cohort comprised a couple of women and a few men aged 18 to 49 years. For each donor, three plates each were used for CD4 naive and CD4 memory, two plates were used for CD8 naive, and one plate was used for CD8 memory. The study deeply sequenced blood TCR repertoires of about 5 healthy adults to estimate repertoire size and the extent of clonotype sharing between individuals. Libraries were prepared and TCR repertoires were sequenced by different laboratories using diverse techniques, in order to increase sequencing depth and limit assay-specific biases. Each donor's leukapheresis produced roughly between roughly 0.9 and 9 billion PBMCs.

Using the deep immunoSEQ assay, TCR CDR3 regions were amplified from genomic DNA by multiplex PCR. Extracted genomic DNA from each cell subset was spread evenly across all wells of several immunoSEQ 96-well plates, with each plate serving as a replicate. For sorted subsets, 200 to 250 ng of genomic DNA, equivalent to some 30,000 T cell genomes, went into each replicate PCR. Purified libraries were quantified with a Qubit 3.0 fluorometer, sized on a Bioanalyzer 2100, and re-quantified with the KAPA Library Quantification kit. A separate single-read 150-cycle Illumina NextSeq 550 flow cell was used to sequence each immunoSEQ 96-well plate. On the authors' methods: The immunoSEQ output contained only junctional sequences without quality scores, so filtering could not match that applied to full-length reads. Sequences were annotated with PyIR, a Python wrapper for IgBLAST v1.9, and V/J genes and CDR3 were assigned using IMGT germline references. Any read was removed if the V/J assignment was weak (E-value above 1e-6), the CDR3 was missing, or the read contained stop codons, out-of-frame junctions, or ambiguous translated residues. V3J clonotypes were defined as sequences sharing an identical inferred V gene, J gene, and CDR3 amino acid sequence. Percentage overlap between repertoires was computed as shared unique clonotypes divided by the size of the smaller repertoire. RTK rarefaction, the Chao1 estimator, and Recon v2.1 estimates of unobserved clonotypes were used to assess repertoire richness. For all TCRbeta clonotypes obtained by the gDNA method from a handful of donors, generation probabilities were computed with OLGA. TCRdb obtained this table from immuneACCESS and retained in-frame rearrangements with V and J assigned. These tables miss some clones; where compared with another copy, unresolved V genes account for less than half of the shortfall, and the remainder is unexplained. V, J and clone size are taken as reported in that table, and D and trimming were inferred from the DNA itself. The sample has roughly 810,000 clones on record, roughly 96% of them singletons. About 0.21% of the sample goes to the ten largest clones.

CD8 naive samples were CD45RO-negative cells positively selected for CCR7, giving a CD45RA+CCR7+ population that excluded TemRA cells. The donors were healthy, HIV-negative adults who had no recently reported acute infections or vaccinations. All donors were Caucasian adults living in Nashville, Tennessee, USA. Blood was collected by leukapheresis, and PBMCs were isolated by Ficoll-Histopaque density gradient centrifugation and then cryopreserved in liquid nitrogen vapor phase. Analytical flow cytometry was used to check the purity and quantity of every magnetically sorted T cell population. Each sorted fraction had its genomic DNA isolated and then quantified by UV absorbance on a Nanodrop 2000c. Regarding this clone: This receptor's antigen is unknown. A read error is likely here: a far larger clone is one base away. The same CDR3 also results from other DNA sequences found in this sample.

The CDR3, cysteine through phenylalanine, is 12 amino acids long. Only the CDR3 DNA is retained, 36 bases long and in frame from the first base. CDR1 and CDR2 are drawn from the germline V gene (reference sequence): SEHNR, FQNEAQ. Deletion took 1 base off V and 7 bases off J, with a span of 4 bases between the germline ends. Findings and caveats that apply to the study as a whole: Pairwise subsampling led to the expectation that sequencing depth would affect the degree of clonotype sharing among donors. Sampling was restricted to blood, and TCR repertoires in tissues likely differ from the TCR repertoires found in blood. Incomplete sequencing was indicated by rarefaction of sorted-subset datasets, despite the large sequencing depth. Compared with non-shared clonotypes, the clonotypes found in all four sorted-subset donors had higher generation probabilities. The small number of donors limited the genetic and exposure-history diversity represented. When a handful of donors were compared, the shared fraction of clonotypes was about 5% for naive CD4, roughly 3.3% for naive CD8, 2% to 2.5% for memory CD4, and less than 0.45% for memory CD8. Naive subsets generally had larger estimated clonotype richness than memory subsets.

Sequenced sample: naive CD8+ T cells sorted from blood. The sample's cell subset or site label, decoded: CD45RA+CCR7+. This TCR came from a man aged 30 to 45 in good health. The rearranged segments are TRBV7-9 and TRBJ2-2, with no confident D gene call. Here the CDR3 is given as CASSLVGGELFF. At the DNA level, the sequence is TGTGCCAGCAGCTTAGTTGGCGGGGAGCTGTTTTTT. Joined to the reference TRBV7-9 and TRBJ2-2 proteins, this CDR3 gives the full variable domain: DTGVSQNPRHKITKRGQNVTFRCDPISEHNRLYWYRQTLGQGPEFLTYFQNEAQLEKSRLLSDRFSAERPKGSFSTLEIQRTEQGDSAMYLCASSLVGGELFFGEGSRLTVL.